This T cell receptor (beta chain) was documented in a study of blood T cell repertoires in COVID-19. Study in general: Italy, Spain and the United States were the sources of the convalescent and acute COVID-19 samples. PBMCs, B-cell-depleted T cells, or T cells were the source of the cDNA or gDNA that made up the material.

In the source study's methods: The assay estimated nucleated cells by amplifying reference gene primers. Produced via immunoSEQ multiplex PCR; TCRdb's table is partial and in-frame only. Clone size and the V and J calls come from that table; the DNA yielded D and trimming. The sample includes some 70,000 clones, around 90% seen only once; the top ten take around 7.3%. CDR1 is SGHVS, CDR2 FNYEAQ, per germline. The V end was cut by 5 bases, the J end by 7 bases, with 12 bases between. This CDR3 is built from 13 residues. Patients of the Seattle cohort, enrolled during active infection, were followed longitudinally.

The sample consisted of peripheral blood. The V call is TRBV7-6, the J call TRBJ1-5, with D maybe TRBD1 (6 bases). The source is a man aged 35-49 years with COVID-19, enrolled during active disease. The DNA of the CDR3 is TGTGCCAGCAGCCTACAGGGAGACCAGCCCCAGCATTTT. Protein: CASSLQGDQPQHF.